What follows describes a single TCR beta chain. What it binds is unknown. Clones were read by immunoSEQ multiplex PCR, and TCRdb kept only the in-frame ones, dropping some. The data hold around 45,000 clones, with 80% to 95% observed a single time. This specimen comes from a study of graft-versus-host responses after intestinal transplantation. Overall study results and limits: Ileal or blood samples showed some GvH clones first, and such clones were also found in recipient marrow.

The CDR3 extends over 13 amino acids. Germline V gene lookup returns CDR1 SGHNT and CDR2 YYREEE (reference sequence). Losses at the gene ends were 1 base for V and 9 bases for J; bases not matched to a gene: 3. The clonotype comes from a human donor who was the organ donor for an intestinal transplant. Here the sequenced sample was unstimulated CD4+ T cells sorted from spleen or lymph node cells, taken before transplant. The V call is TRBV5-4, the J call TRBJ2-1; 8 nucleotides match TRBD2. The CDR3 DNA follows: TGTGCCAGCAGCTTGATCAGCGGGGGTGAGCAGTTCTTC. It codes for CASSLISGGEQFF.